The rows below give T cell receptor beta chains drawn from one sample of a study of cytomegalovirus exposure and HLA in healthy donors. Data came from immunoSEQ multiplex PCR; TCRdb stores just in-frame clones and leaves some out. The data show some 100,000 clones, with roughly 77% seen just once and about 4% held by the top ten. Sequencing was carried out using PBMCs. These receptors were collected from a woman between 45 and 60 years old in good health and CMV-seropositive. Each CDR3 is given with its conserved first and last residue. D genes are given only for firm matches. Rows give clone size only sometimes, using once, few, many, or a class for an expanded clone.

>NA|TRBJ2-7|once|TRBV7-3
TGTGCCAGCAGCTTATCTAGTAATGGCGAGCAGTACTTC
CASSLSSNGEQYF
>NA|TRBJ1-1|NA|TRBV30
TGTGCCTGGAGTGTACTCGGTCGGGGGGACCGGTCTGAAGCTTTCTTT
CAWSVLGRGDRSEAFF
>TRBD2|TRBJ2-7|NA|TRBV6-5
TGTGCCAGCAGTCCCCTCTCGGGGGGAACCTACGAGCAGTACTTC
CASSPLSGGTYEQYF
>NA|TRBJ1-2|NA|TRBV21-1
TGTGCCGCTCAGCCCCGGTCCACGGGAGGCTACACCTTC
CAAQPRSTGGYTF
>NA|TRBJ1-1|NA|TRBV6-4
TGTGCCAGCAGTGAACAGGGAGGGACTGAAGCTTTCTTT
CASSEQGGTEAFF
>NA|TRBJ1-2|once|TRBV10-3
TGTGCCATCAGTGAAGGGGGGGCTGAAATCTATGGCTACACCTTC
CAISEGGAEIYGYTF
>NA|TRBJ2-7|few|TRBV7-2
TGTGCCAGCAGCCAGACTAGAAACGAGCAGTACTTC
CASSQTRNEQYF
>NA|TRBJ1-1|NA|TRBV6-6
TGTGCCAGCACTTCCAGGGACACGGGCACTGAAGCTTTCTTT
CASTSRDTGTEAFF
>NA|TRBJ2-7|NA|TRBV27
TGTGCCAGCAGTTTATATCGCGCCCCCCCCCGCCACGAGCAGTACTTC
CASSLYRAPPRHEQYF
>NA|TRBJ1-6|NA|TRBV2
TGTGCCAGCACCCCGAGGGCCTCTTATAATTCACCCCTCCACTTT
CASTPRASYNSPLHF